The next 31 T cell receptor beta chains were all read from a single sample in a study of blood T cell repertoires in COVID-19. Clones were read by immunoSEQ multiplex PCR, and TCRdb kept only the in-frame ones, dropping some. The sample carries roughly 320,000 clones, approximately 89% recorded once. Source material: peripheral blood. Every receptor here comes from a woman aged 25 to 39 with COVID-19, enrolled during active disease.

This clone was found once. This rearrangement joins TRBV18 to TRBJ2-1; TRBD2 is a possible D gene (6 bases). Germline V CDR1 and CDR2: KGHSH, LQKENI. The CDR3 is made up of 15 amino acids. The V gene lost 1 base and the J gene lost 1 base, with 8 bases spanning the gap. CDR3 region: CASSPLAGSYNEQFF. The CDR3 bases are TGTGCCAGCTCACCACTGGCGGGATCCTACAATGAGCAGTTCTTC. The variable domain in full, with the rest retrieved from reference TRBV18 and TRBJ2-1, is NAGVMQNPRHLVRRRGQEARLRCSPMKGHSHVYWYRQLPEEGLKFMVYLQKENIIDESGMPKERFSAEFPKEGPSILRIQQVVRGDSAAYFCASSPLAGSYNEQFFGPGTRLTVL.

The chain carries TRBV27 and TRBJ1-4; tentatively, D is TRBD1 (5 bases). The CDR3 is made up of 15 amino acids. V dropped 5 bases and J dropped 0 bases, with 10 bases sitting between them. Germline V gives CDR1 MNHEY, CDR2 SMNVEV (reference sequence). CDR3 bases: TGTGCCAGCAGTCCCCTCAGGGCAACTAATGAAAAACTGTTTTTT. Its translation is CASSPLRATNEKLFF.

The chain carries TRBV10-1 and TRBJ2-7; tentative D call: TRBD1 (6 bases). The CDR3 runs to 12 residues. Germline loops: CDR1 WNHNN, CDR2 SYGVQD (reference sequence). The V and J ends lost 7 bases and 5 bases respectively, with 12 bases between them. CDR3 sequence: CASTQGAHEQYV. CDR3 nucleotide sequence: TGCGCCAGCACACAGGGTGCCCACGAGCAGTACGTC.

This chain joins TRBV5-1 and TRBJ1-2; D unclear. V was pared by 0 bases and J by 6 bases, with 12 bases between. The germline gives CDR1 SGHRS, CDR2 YFSETQ. CDR3 size: 14 residues. CDR3: CASSLGTELNGYTF. In DNA, the CDR3 is TGCGCCAGCAGCTTGGGTACAGAACTTAATGGCTACACCTTC.

The chain is built from TRBV6-1 and TRBJ2-3; 8 nucleotides agree with TRBD2. V shed 4 bases, J shed 3 bases, and the junction held 15 bases outside the gene matches. The CDR3 is 18 amino acids. Germline V gene lookup returns CDR1 MNHNS and CDR2 SASEGT. CDR3 amino acids: CASSGRAGGSLGTDTQYF. The CDR3 coding sequence is TGTGCCAGCAGTGGACGGGCGGGGGGAAGCCTTGGGACAGATACGCAGTATTTT.

V is TRBV7-9 and J is TRBJ2-3; perhaps TRBD1 as D (8 bases). Per germline, CDR1 SEHNR and CDR2 FQNEAQ (reference sequence). V dropped 5 bases and J dropped 1 base, with 19 bases sitting between them. CDR3 length equals 17 residues. In DNA form, the CDR3 reads TGTGCCAGCAGCCTATGGGGCGGGGGACAGGGCACAGATACGCAGTATTTT. Encoded protein: CASSLWGGGQGTDTQYF.

The chain has TRBV5-1 and TRBJ2-3; TRBD2 agrees at 8 bases. V lost 0 bases to trimming and J lost 3 bases; unmatched junction nucleotides: 6. The CDR3 has 16 residues. Germline CDR1 is SGHRS and CDR2 is YFSETQ. The CDR3 region has the DNA TGCGCCAGCAGCTTGGCCGGGGGGGCCGGGACAGATACGCAGTATTTT. Its translation is CASSLAGGAGTDTQYF.

This sequence joins TRBV24-1 and TRBJ2-2; TRBD2 matches 8 bases. This CDR3 has 16 amino acids. Germline V gene data show CDR1 as KGHDR and CDR2 as SFDVKD. With 5 bases clipped from V and 5 bases from J, the junction kept 9 bases outside the gene matches. CDR3 nucleotides: TGTGCCACCAGTGGTGCCGGGGGGGGCCTAACCGGGGAGCTGTTTTTT. Protein product: CATSGAGGGLTGELFF.

This chain links TRBV6-5 with TRBJ2-2; 7 nucleotides agree with TRBD1. CDR1 and CDR2 (germline): MNHEY, SVGAGI. J gave up 6 bases and V 10 bases, and 2 bases lay outside the gene matches. The CDR3 sequence is 11 residues long. The CDR3: CATQGAGELFF. CDR3 coding DNA: TGTGCCACTCAGGGGGCCGGGGAGCTGTTTTTT.

The sample holds one count of this clone. The genes are TRBV12-3 or TRBV12-4 and TRBJ1-6; D not resolved. Trimming left V 1 base short and J 9 bases short, with 4 bases between. This CDR3 has 12 residues. CDR3 loop: CASSLGVSPLHF. Here the CDR3 DNA reads TGTGCCAGCAGTTTAGGCGTTTCACCCCTCCACTTT.

This clone was detected a few times. The genes are TRBV3-1 (or the pseudogene TRBV3-2) and TRBJ2-7, with a possible D match to TRBD1 (5 bases). V dropped 0 bases and J dropped 3 bases, with 15 bases sitting between them. Germline assignment: CDR1 LGHDT and CDR2 YNNKEL (reference sequence). This CDR3 comprises 16 residues. CDR3 protein: CASSQDWGSPYYEQYF. DNA for the CDR3: TGTGCCAGCAGCCAAGATTGGGGCTCCCCCTACTACGAGCAGTACTTC.

This clone was found once. The DNA for the CDR3 is TGTGCTCGGACAGGGAGTAATGGGGGGCCTGGAAACACCATATATTTT. Its protein product is CARTGSNGGPGNTIYF. The rearrangement links TRBV7-9 to TRBJ1-3; TRBD1 matches 8 bases. The CDR3 loop spans 16 amino acids. CDR1 and CDR2 from the germline V gene are SEHNR and FQNEAQ (reference sequence).

This clone occurred a few times. The rearrangement joins TRBV6-5 to TRBJ1-6; possibly TRBD1 for D (6 bases). The CDR3 has 15 residues. Germline CDR1 MNHEY, CDR2 SVGAGI. V was trimmed by 7 bases and J by 9 bases, leaving 19 bases between them. DNA of the CDR3: TGTGCCAGCACCCTGGGACACGGTGGGGCTTCACCCCTCCACTTT. It codes for CASTLGHGGASPLHF.

The chain couples TRBV18 to TRBJ1-2; unclear D gene. Trimming removed 3 bases from V and 4 bases from J, with 9 bases in between. Germline lookup yields CDR1 KGHSH and CDR2 LQKENI. The CDR3 extends over 13 amino acids. The CDR3, as DNA: TGTGCCAGCTCACCTTCTCGGGTCTATGGCTACACCTTC. Translated, it gives CASSPSRVYGYTF.

The chain has TRBV18 and TRBJ1-3, with D tentatively TRBD1 (5 bases). Germline V lookup: CDR1 KGHSH, CDR2 LQKENI. Trimming shortened V by 3 bases and J by 4 bases, and 13 bases separated the two germline ends. This CDR3 contains 15 residues. The CDR3 bases are TGTGCCAGCTCACCCAACCGTCAGGGCGGAAACACCATATATTTT. This translates into CASSPNRQGGNTIYF.

This chain uses TRBV27 with TRBJ2-1; D may be TRBD2 (5 bases). V lost 1 base and J lost 8, with 15 bases in between. Germline assignment: CDR1 MNHEY and CDR2 SMNVEV (reference sequence). The CDR3 spans 15 residues. The chain's CDR3 is CASSLYYPSIHEQFF. Here the CDR3 DNA reads TGTGCCAGCAGTTTATACTATCCTAGCATCCATGAGCAGTTCTTC.

The chain combines TRBV6-5 with TRBJ1-2; 7 bases are a match to TRBD1. Trimming at V came to 7 bases and at J to 7 bases, leaving 9 bases not matched to a gene. The CDR3 sequence is 13 residues long. From germline, CDR1 is MNHEY and CDR2 SVGAGI. The DNA of the CDR3 is TGTGCCAGCAAAAGGGGGCGCGAGGGTGGCTACACCTTC. It yields the protein CASKRGREGGYTF.

This chain links TRBV28 with TRBJ1-2, with D possibly TRBD1 on 5 matching bases. Germline CDR1 and CDR2: MDHEN and SYDVKM. The CDR3 consists of 17 residues. Trimming shortened V by 5 bases and J by 3 bases, and 22 bases separated the two germline ends. The CDR3 DNA follows: TGTGCCAGCAGTCGATCGGGTGCCAACCCGGGGGACTATGGCTACACCTTC. It encodes CASSRSGANPGDYGYTF.

This clone was recorded once. The chain joins TRBV5-8 to TRBJ1-6; D is uncertain. V lost 0 bases, J lost 3 bases, and 13 bases lay in between. This CDR3 contains 17 residues. CDR1 is SGHTS, CDR2 YDEGEE, per germline. The CDR3 coding sequence is TGTGCCAGCAGCTTGGCCGAAGTCAGTTTCTATAATTCACCCCTCCACTTT. This encodes CASSLAEVSFYNSPLHF. The variable domain in full, with the rest retrieved from reference TRBV5-8 and TRBJ1-6, is EAGVTQSPTHLIKTRGQQATLRCSPISGHTSVYWYQQALGLGLQFLLWYDEGEERNRGNFPPRFSGRQFPNYSSELNVNALELEDSALYLCASSLAEVSFYNSPLHFGNGTRLTVT.

CDR3 loop: CASSLATETQYF. The CDR3 DNA sequence: TGTGCCAGCAGCTTGGCCACCGAGACCCAGTACTTC. The rearrangement uses TRBV7-6 and TRBJ2-5; D gene uncertain. V dropped 3 bases and J dropped 5 bases, with 7 bases sitting between them. The CDR3 totals 12 residues. The germline gives CDR1 SGHVS, CDR2 FNYEAQ.

In its sample, this clone was seen once. The gene calls are TRBV28 and TRBJ2-1, with TRBD1 matching over 9 bases. Germline-derived CDR1 and CDR2 are MDHEN and SYDVKM. V lost 8 bases and J lost 6; bases outside the gene matches: 8. The length of the CDR3 is 14 residues. CDR3 in amino acids: CASGRTGDGNEQFF. The CDR3 region has the DNA TGTGCCAGCGGACGGACAGGGGATGGCAATGAGCAGTTCTTC. Complete variable domain (other parts from reference TRBV28 and TRBJ2-1): DVKVTQSSRYLVKRTGEKVFLECVQDMDHENMFWYRQDPGLGLRLIYFSYDVKMKEKGDIPEGYSVSREKKERFSLILESASTNQTSMYLCASGRTGDGNEQFFGPGTRLTVL.

The chain links TRBV21-1 to TRBJ1-1. TRBV21-1 is described as a pseudogene. This CDR3 is built from 15 residues. The CDR3 bases are TGTGCCAGCAGCAAAGTACGGGTGGGGGGGCCTGAAGCTTTCTTT. It translates to CASSKVRVGGPEAFF.

V gene TRBV3-1 (or the pseudogene TRBV3-2) combines with J gene TRBJ1-2; D is undetermined. V was shortened by 1 base and J by 2 bases, with 8 bases between the two germline ends. This CDR3 spans 14 amino acids. Germline assignment: CDR1 LGHDT and CDR2 YNNKEL (reference sequence). The CDR3 loop is CASSQVSQNYGYTF. CDR3 DNA: TGTGCCAGCAGCCAAGTCTCGCAGAACTATGGCTACACCTTC.

The rearrangement joins TRBV4-3 to TRBJ1-6; D is unresolved. Germline assignment: CDR1 LGHNA and CDR2 YSLEER. This CDR3 spans 13 amino acids. The ends were cut back, 0 bases at V and 7 bases at J, with 4 bases in the middle. The CDR3 nucleotides are TGCGCCAGCAGCCAAGAACGGAATTCACCCCTCCACTTT. Protein: CASSQERNSPLHF.

The chain couples TRBV28 to TRBJ2-3; possibly TRBD1 for D (6 bases). The V end lost 5 bases, the J end lost 1 base, and 13 bases lay between the germline ends. The CDR3 is 15 residues long. Germline CDR1 reads MDHEN; CDR2 reads SYDVKM. The CDR3 nucleotides read TGTGCCAGCAGTCGGGACAACCCTCGCACAGATACGCAGTATTTT. This gives the protein CASSRDNPRTDTQYF.

The chain joins TRBV27 to TRBJ2-2; a possible D gene is TRBD1 (6 bases). Between the trimmed V and J ends, which lost 10 bases and 4 bases, there was a span of 13 bases. Germline values: CDR1 MNHEY, CDR2 SMNVEV (reference sequence). The length of the CDR3 is 13 residues. The CDR3 sequence is CATYRVGTGELFF. The CDR3 DNA reads as TGTGCCACCTACAGGGTGGGCACCGGGGAGCTGTTTTTT.

The rearrangement uses TRBV6-4 and TRBJ1-5; no reliable D call. V was cut by 4 bases and J by 1 base, with 5 bases left in between. CDR1 is MRHNA and CDR2 is SNTAGT in the germline V gene. This CDR3 has 13 amino acids. For the CDR3, the DNA is TGTGCCAGCAGTGTAGAGAGCAATCAGCCCCAGCATTTT. Protein: CASSVESNQPQHF.

V and J are TRBV7-2 and TRBJ1-3, with a possible D match to TRBD1 (5 bases). V lost 1 base to trimming and J lost 3 bases, with 16 bases between them. This CDR3 has 17 residues. The germline gives CDR1 SGHTA, CDR2 FQGNSA. CDR3 sequence (DNA): TGTGCCAGCAGCTTAGAATTTTCCAGGGTCGGTGGAAACACCATATATTTT. Its translation is CASSLEFSRVGGNTIYF.

There are a few counts of this clone. Other DNA sequences within the sample encode an identical CDR3. The V gene is TRBV27, the J gene TRBJ1-1; no definite D call. From germline, CDR1 is MNHEY and CDR2 SMNVEV (reference sequence). The V end was cut by 3 bases, the J end by 3 bases, with 8 bases between. The CDR3 runs 13 residues. The CDR3 reads CASSLGQYTEAFF. CDR3 bases: TGTGCCAGCAGTTTGGGCCAGTACACTGAAGCTTTCTTT.

This rearrangement joins TRBV19 to TRBJ1-4; D unresolved. V was pared by 5 bases and J by 5 bases, with 15 bases between. Germline V gene sequence: CDR1 LNHDA, CDR2 SQIVND (reference sequence). CDR3 size: 15 residues. CDR3: CASSPREGLNEKLFF. The CDR3 DNA reads TGTGCCAGTAGTCCCCGGGAGGGCCTGAATGAAAAACTGTTTTTT.

The J gene is TRBJ1-2, the V gene TRBV7-6; 7 bases line up with TRBD1. This CDR3 region has 13 residues. Germline V gene lookup returns CDR1 SGHVS and CDR2 FNYEAQ. With 5 bases clipped from V and 3 bases from J, the junction kept 3 bases outside the gene matches. The CDR3 coding sequence is TGTGCCAGCAGCCAGGGGACAGACTATGGCTACACCTTC. Its translation: CASSQGTDYGYTF.